This TCR beta chain was sequenced in a study of T cells after yellow fever vaccination (dated by TCRdb to the late 2010s). Context from the whole study: The SMART-Seq v4 Ultra Low Input RNA kit was used to prepare libraries from fractions with low cell numbers. To follow T-cell clones before and after primary and booster YFV17D yellow fever vaccination, bulk TCR alpha and beta repertoires were sequenced over time. The cohort comprised two healthy male donors, one aged 18 to 30 and one aged 30 to 40 years. Blood was collected at multiple timepoints before and after primary and secondary immunization, and bulk PBMC replicates and cell subsets were isolated.

Synthesis of TCR cDNA relied on 5'RACE template switching, a step that introduced a universal primer site along with unique molecular identifiers. Priming of cDNA synthesis was performed from both the TCR alpha and TCR beta constant segments. Libraries were amplified in two PCR steps, with sample barcodes and sequencing adapters added in the second step. Libraries were sequenced on Illumina HiSeq 2500 (2x100 bp) or NovaSeq (2x150 bp). Processing in the source paper ran as follows. Reads were demultiplexed and collapsed into UMI consensus sequences with MIGEC, and V(D)J alignment was performed with MiXCR. Vaccine-responding clonotypes were identified with edgeR using replicate PBMC samples, with FDR below 0.01 and a log2 fold change above 5 up to day 15 being required. CD4 or CD8 identity was assigned to each bulk clonotype according to whether the clonotype was present at higher abundance in the sequenced CD4 repertoire or the sequenced CD8 repertoire. TCRdb reanalyzed the raw reads on its own, using fastp at Q25 for trimming and MiXCR for clone calling, and kept in-frame beta chains. Every CDR3 protein is listed once, alongside the most common genes and DNA of its rows. The V and J calls were determined by TCRdb, not by the authors. The sample records approximately 260,000 distinct CDR3 sequences, 10% to 15% of which are singletons. The ten largest clones capture about 0.51% of the sample.

The CDR3, from cysteine to phenylalanine, totals 13 residues. Only the CDR3 region is kept as DNA, spanning 39 bases read in frame from base 1. Based on the germline V gene, the CDR1 and CDR2 sequences are SGHTA and FQGNSA. The germline ends are 11 bases apart after V is trimmed by 5 bases and J by 9 bases. The treatment or condition tag for this specimen amounts to: live attenuated yellow fever vaccine strain. A standard Ficoll-Paque protocol was used to isolate PBMCs from peripheral blood. CD4 and CD8 T-cell fractions were isolated with Dynabeads CD4 and CD8 positive selection kits. TriZol was used to extract RNA from bulk PBMCs, from CD4 and CD8 fractions, and from dextramer-positive and dextramer-negative fractions. A remark on this clonotype: What antigen it recognizes has not been identified. No much larger clone is present one base from it, and per-base qualities are unavailable.

What the work shows at the level of the full study, not this receptor alone: A small fraction of clonotypes showed up in both the CD4 and CD8 compartments, probably as a result of convergent recombination. Most clones expanded after primary vaccination were re-detected after the booster (around 96% of CD4 and 80% to 90% of CD8), suggesting broad memory maintenance. FACS-sorted repertoires could contain abundant contaminating clonotypes from the bulk population, so computational filtering was required. The secondary T-cell response was weaker than the primary response but faster, peaking on day 5 instead of day 15. Only a couple of donors were included in the study, so the extent to which the findings can be generalized is limited.

This sample comprised CD4+ T cells sorted from PBMCs, obtained 45 days after the yellow fever booster vaccination. The receptor chain draws on TRBV7-2 and TRBJ1-6; the D segment could be TRBD1, given 6 matching bases. This TCR was sampled from a young man who received the YFV17D yellow fever vaccine. The nucleotide sequence reads TGTGCCAGCAGCACCCGGGACATTTCACCCCTCCACTTT. Its translation is CASSTRDISPLHF.